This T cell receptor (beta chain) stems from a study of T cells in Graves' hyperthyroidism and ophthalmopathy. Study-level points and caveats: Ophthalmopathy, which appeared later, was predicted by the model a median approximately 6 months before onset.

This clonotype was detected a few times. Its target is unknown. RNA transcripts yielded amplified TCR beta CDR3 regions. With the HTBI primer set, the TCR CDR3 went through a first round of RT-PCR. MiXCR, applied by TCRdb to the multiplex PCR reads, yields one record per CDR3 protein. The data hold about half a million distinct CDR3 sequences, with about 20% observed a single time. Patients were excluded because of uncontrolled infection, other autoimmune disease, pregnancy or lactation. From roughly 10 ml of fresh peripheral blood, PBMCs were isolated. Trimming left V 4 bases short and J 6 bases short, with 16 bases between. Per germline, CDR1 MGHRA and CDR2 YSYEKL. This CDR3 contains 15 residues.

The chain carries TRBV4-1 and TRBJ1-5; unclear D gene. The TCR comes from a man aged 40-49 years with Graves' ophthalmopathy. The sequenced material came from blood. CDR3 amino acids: CASSPSEGLGQPQHF. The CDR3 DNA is TGCGCCAGCAGCCCCTCTGAAGGGCTTGGTCAGCCCCAGCATTTT.